Listed below are T cell receptor beta chains from one sample, sequenced in a study of blood T cell repertoires in COVID-19. Only in-frame clones appear in the TCRdb table, and some are missing; sequencing was by immunoSEQ multiplex PCR. The sample contains over 400,000 clones, 70% to 90% of which appear only once. Sequencing was performed on PBMCs or T cells enriched from blood (not recorded which). The receptors were sampled from a woman aged 55-70 years who had recovered from COVID-19. Both conserved end residues are part of each CDR3. The D gene is left open where the match is weak. Clone size is shown for a subset of rows, as once, few, many or a class of expanded clone.

v_gene	abundance	j_gene	d_gene	CDR3aa	CDR3nt
TRBV4-2	few	TRBJ2-3	TRBD2	CASSLGLAGGRQTDTQYF	TGTGCCAGCAGCCTCGGACTAGCGGGGGGGAGACAGACAGATACGCAGTATTTT
TRBV2	once	TRBJ1-4	NA	CASSVEGGLNEKLFF	TGTGCCAGCAGTGTAGAGGGGGGGCTTAATGAAAAACTGTTTTTT
TRBV11-3	NA	TRBJ1-4	TRBD1	CASRKTGLGEKLFF	TGTGCCAGCAGAAAGACAGGGCTGGGAGAAAAACTGTTTTTT
TRBV7-9	NA	TRBJ2-3	NA	CASSPPEGRTDTQYF	TGTGCCAGCAGCCCCCCGGAGGGGAGAACAGATACGCAGTATTTT
TRBV9	NA	TRBJ2-3	TRBD2	CASSRAPTSGGADTQYF	TGTGCCAGCAGCCGTGCCCCCACTAGCGGGGGGGCAGATACGCAGTATTTT
TRBV19	NA	TRBJ1-2	NA	CASSIALPAVYGYTF	TGTGCCAGTAGTATAGCCCTACCCGCCGTTTATGGCTACACCTTC
TRBV2	once	TRBJ1-6	TRBD1	CASSFTGTGSPLHF	TGTGCCAGCAGCTTCACCGGGACAGGCTCACCCCTCCACTTT
TRBV19	NA	TRBJ1-4	NA	CASSIRLGVKSEKLFF	TGTGCCAGTAGTATCCGCCTGGGAGTCAAGAGTGAAAAACTGTTTTTT
TRBV19	NA	TRBJ1-6	NA	CASSMETAYNSPLHF	TGTGCCAGTAGTATGGAAACAGCCTATAATTCACCCCTCCACTTT
TRBV5-5	NA	TRBJ2-3	NA	CASSSGGTVRTDTQYF	TGTGCCAGCAGCTCTGGGGGGACGGTACGCACAGATACGCAGTATTTT
TRBV4-1	NA	TRBJ2-3	NA	CASSGRQSSTDTQYF	TGCGCCAGCAGCGGGCGTCAATCTAGCACAGATACGCAGTATTTT
TRBV11-3	NA	TRBJ1-2	NA	CASSLDRTTLYGYTF	TGTGCCAGCAGCTTAGACCGGACAACCCTCTATGGCTACACCTTC
TRBV3-1/TRBV3-2	NA	TRBJ2-7	NA	CASSFAYEQYF	TGTGCCAGCAGTTTCGCCTACGAGCAGTACTTC
TRBV6-6	NA	TRBJ2-3	TRBD1	CASSSQRGQGTDTQYF	TGTGCCAGCAGTTCCCAAAGGGGACAGGGAACAGATACGCAGTATTTT
TRBV27	NA	TRBJ2-1	TRBD1	CASSFDRVVYNEQFF	TGTGCCAGCAGTTTCGACAGGGTTGTCTACAATGAGCAGTTCTTC
TRBV28	NA	TRBJ2-3	NA	CASSPGLGAGTDTQYF	TGTGCCAGCAGTCCGGGGTTGGGGGCTGGGACAGATACGCAGTATTTT
TRBV7-8	NA	TRBJ2-2	NA	CASSRGGGSTGELFF	TGTGCCAGCAGCCGAGGGGGGGGAAGCACCGGGGAGCTGTTTTTT
TRBV28	NA	TRBJ1-1	NA	CASSLTGNPHEAFF	TGTGCCAGCAGTTTAACCGGGAACCCACATGAAGCTTTCTTT
TRBV19	NA	TRBJ2-3	NA	CASSSMTGPSTDTQYF	TGTGCCAGTAGTTCAATGACAGGACCTAGCACAGATACGCAGTATTTT
TRBV27	NA	TRBJ2-1	NA	CASSLQTLPNEQFF	TGTGCCAGCAGTTTGCAAACTCTGCCCAATGAGCAGTTCTTC
TRBV10-1	few	TRBJ1-6	NA	CASSAGVGSPLHF	TGCGCCAGCAGTGCAGGGGTTGGTTCACCCCTCCACTTT
TRBV11-2	NA	TRBJ1-5	NA	CASSRGGNQPQHF	TGTGCCAGCTCTCGCGGCGGCAATCAGCCCCAGCATTTT
TRBV5-4	NA	TRBJ1-1	NA	CASSIKNTEAFF	TGTGCCAGCAGCATCAAGAACACTGAAGCTTTCTTT
TRBV5-1	NA	TRBJ2-3	TRBD1	CASRYSSRDRGVTDTQYF	TGCGCCAGCAGGTACTCCTCCCGAGACAGGGGTGTGACAGATACGCAGTATTTT
TRBV11-3	NA	TRBJ2-6	TRBD1	CASSYSPGTGTGANVLTF	TGTGCCAGCAGCTATAGTCCCGGGACAGGGACCGGGGCCAACGTCCTGACTTTC
TRBV18	NA	TRBJ2-7	NA	CASSPQGGAYEQYF	TGTGCCAGCTCTCCACAGGGTGGGGCGTACGAGCAGTACTTC
TRBV7-8	once	TRBJ1-2	NA	CASSLAGVDYGYTF	TGTGCCAGCAGCTTAGCAGGGGTAGACTATGGCTACACCTTC
TRBV19	NA	TRBJ2-2	TRBD2	CASSPPGGTGELFF	TGTGCCAGTAGTCCACCGGGAGGCACCGGGGAGCTGTTTTTT
TRBV7-6	NA	TRBJ2-1	NA	CASSLEGSWDTPRDEQFF	TGTGCCAGCAGCTTAGAAGGGTCGTGGGACACCCCCCGGGATGAGCAGTTCTTC
TRBV6-5	NA	TRBJ1-3	NA	CASRPDFFSGNTIYF	TGTGCCAGCAGACCAGATTTTTTCTCTGGAAACACCATATATTTT
TRBV5-1	NA	TRBJ2-3	NA	CASRLPNALRTDTQYF	TGCGCCAGCAGACTTCCAAACGCTTTACGCACAGATACGCAGTATTTT
TRBV7-2	NA	TRBJ1-6	NA	CASSFPGNSPLHF	TGTGCCAGCAGCTTTCCGGGTAATTCACCCCTCCACTTT
TRBV2	few	TRBJ1-2	NA	CASSERQTIGYTF	TGTGCCAGCAGTGAGCGACAGACCATCGGCTACACCTTC
TRBV6-1	NA	TRBJ1-5	NA	CASSETSGFYSNQPQHF	TGTGCCAGCAGTGAAACAAGCGGGTTTTATAGCAATCAGCCCCAGCATTTT
TRBV6-5	NA	TRBJ1-5	TRBD1	CASSPTGGQPQHF	TGTGCCAGCAGTCCGACAGGGGGGCAGCCCCAGCATTTT
TRBV12-3/TRBV12-4	NA	TRBJ1-4	TRBD1	CASSRDSEKLFF	TGTGCCAGCAGTAGGGACAGTGAAAAACTGTTTTTT
TRBV5-1	NA	TRBJ2-3	TRBD2	CASSLVLAGGLDTQYF	TGCGCCAGCAGCTTGGTCCTGGCGGGGGGGCTAGATACGCAGTATTTT
TRBV5-1	NA	TRBJ2-1	TRBD2	CASSFGDWQYSGGAWKFF	TGCGCCAGCAGCTTTGGGGACTGGCAATATAGCGGGGGGGCCTGGAAGTTCTTC
TRBV7-9	NA	TRBJ2-3	NA	CASSSRTATDTQYF	TGTGCCAGCAGCTCCCGGACAGCCACAGATACGCAGTATTTT
TRBV4-1	NA	TRBJ1-4	NA	CASRPGGATNEKLFF	TGCGCCAGCAGACCGGGGGGAGCAACTAATGAAAAACTGTTTTTT
TRBV29-1	NA	TRBJ1-3	NA	CSVATAGNTIYF	TGCAGCGTTGCTACAGCTGGAAACACCATATATTTT
TRBV11-2	NA	TRBJ1-3	NA	CASSFAYGGMGNTIYF	TGTGCCAGCAGCTTCGCCTATGGGGGGATGGGAAACACCATATATTTT
TRBV30	once	TRBJ1-3	NA	CAWSVQRSSGNTIYF	TGTGCCTGGAGTGTTCAACGGTCCTCTGGAAACACCATATATTTT
TRBV27	NA	TRBJ2-1	NA	CASSFYGIEQFF	TGTGCCAGCAGTTTCTACGGGATCGAGCAGTTCTTC
TRBV5-1	NA	TRBJ2-2	NA	CASSSQGTGGELFF	TGCGCCAGCAGCTCACAGGGAACCGGCGGGGAGCTGTTTTTT
TRBV6-1	NA	TRBJ2-7	TRBD1	CASSEGTGSTYEQYF	TGTGCCAGCAGTGAGGGGACAGGGTCAACCTACGAGCAGTACTTC
TRBV9	NA	TRBJ1-2	TRBD1	CASSALTGVRGYTF	TGTGCCAGCAGCGCCCTAACAGGGGTTCGTGGCTACACCTTC
TRBV3-1/TRBV3-2	NA	TRBJ1-5	NA	CASSQSVEGPQHF	TGTGCCAGCAGCCAGTCAGTTGAGGGGCCCCAGCATTTT
TRBV10-3	once	TRBJ1-1	TRBD1	CAIAPGQGAGMNTEAFF	TGTGCCATCGCACCGGGACAGGGGGCGGGGATGAACACTGAAGCTTTCTTT
TRBV29-1	NA	TRBJ2-1	NA	CSVETGGEVEQFF	TGCAGCGTTGAAACCGGTGGCGAGGTTGAGCAGTTCTTC
TRBV5-1	NA	TRBJ2-5	NA	CASRETGSRQETQYF	TGCGCCAGCAGGGAAACAGGGTCCCGACAAGAGACCCAGTACTTC
TRBV7-2	NA	TRBJ2-4	NA	CASSQVAVKNIQYF	TGTGCCAGCAGCCAGGTGGCAGTCAAAAACATTCAGTACTTC
TRBV24-1	NA	TRBJ2-7	NA	CATSDLRPRDEQYF	TGTGCCACCAGTGATTTGCGGCCGAGGGACGAGCAGTACTTC
TRBV7-6	once	TRBJ1-3	TRBD1	CASSLGGDSSGNTIYF	TGTGCCAGCAGCTTAGGTGGGGACAGCTCTGGAAACACCATATATTTT
TRBV25-1	NA	TRBJ1-1	NA	CASSEHHGVRAEAFF	TGTGCCAGCAGTGAACACCACGGGGTGAGGGCTGAAGCTTTCTTT
TRBV7-2	NA	TRBJ1-4	NA	CASSTRGGRGEKLFF	TGTGCCAGCAGCACTAGGGGGGGGCGGGGTGAAAAACTGTTTTTT
TRBV5-6	NA	TRBJ1-2	TRBD1	CASSLEGEGGRRYTF	TGTGCCAGCAGCTTGGAGGGGGAAGGGGGCCGGCGCTACACCTTC
TRBV6-6	NA	TRBJ1-2	TRBD1	CASSLQGADGYTF	TGTGCCAGCAGTTTACAGGGGGCGGATGGCTACACCTTC
TRBV2	NA	TRBJ2-1	NA	CASRENNEQFF	TGTGCCAGCCGCGAAAACAATGAGCAGTTCTTC
TRBV27	NA	TRBJ1-6	TRBD1	CASSFLTGGRSPLHF	TGTGCCAGCAGTTTCCTTACAGGGGGCCGTTCACCCCTCCACTTT